One and the same sample provided the 5 T cell receptor beta chains below, sequenced in a study of PD-1 blockade in mismatch repair-deficient tumors. Only in-frame clones appear in the TCRdb table, and some are missing; sequencing was by immunoSEQ multiplex PCR. The sample records approximately 80,000 clones, around 80% being singletons. Material: peripheral blood, obtained 44 weeks after starting pembrolizumab. Source of these receptors: an adult with mismatch repair-deficient cancer.

The rearrangement links TRBV19 to TRBJ2-2; D is undetermined. V was trimmed by 7 bases and J by 1 base, leaving 13 bases between them. CDR1 and CDR2 (germline): LNHDA, SQIVND (reference sequence). There are 15 residues in the CDR3. In DNA form, the CDR3 reads TGTGCCAGTAAAAGTGGACGCTGGAACACCGGGGAGCTGTTTTTT. Protein product: CASKSGRWNTGELFF.

This sequence joins TRBV15 and TRBJ2-7, with 11 bases lining up with TRBD2. The germline CDR1 and CDR2 sequences are LNHNV and YYDKDF (reference sequence). The CDR3 covers 17 residues. Losses at the gene ends were 2 bases for V and 1 base for J; bases not matched to a gene: 7. The CDR3 DNA reads as TGTGCCACCAGCAGACACGCCGGGACTAGCGGTTCCTACGAGCAGTACTTC. Residues: CATSRHAGTSGSYEQYF.

The chain combines TRBV6-1 with TRBJ2-6; D is ambiguous. This CDR3 has 14 amino acids. In germline, CDR1 is MNHNS, CDR2 SASEGT. V was clipped by 3 bases and J by 5 bases, with 8 bases between them. CDR3 sequence reads: CASSEPPRANVLTF. The CDR3 DNA reads as TGTGCCAGCAGTGAGCCGCCTCGGGCCAACGTCCTGACTTTC.

This clone occurred a few times. The chain recombines TRBV4-1 with TRBJ2-7; D not resolved. Trimming pared 4 bases from V and 6 bases from J, leaving 13 bases between. CDR1 and CDR2 (germline): MGHRA, YSYEKL. The CDR3 has 13 amino acids. CDR3 sequence (DNA): TGCGCCAGCAGCCTAGTTCTCCGATCCGAGCAGTACTTC. This encodes CASSLVLRSEQYF.

The CDR3 region is CASSLDQGTEQYF. The CDR3 DNA reads TGTGCCAGCAGCTTAGATCAAGGGACCGAGCAGTACTTC. The genes are TRBV11-3 and TRBJ2-7; either TRBD1 or TRBD2 may supply D (5 bases each). Germline V gives CDR1 SGHNT, CDR2 YENEEA. The CDR3 covers 13 residues. V lost 0 bases and J 6 bases, leaving 9 bases between the germline ends.